This T cell receptor (beta chain) appears in the sequencing data of a study of blood T cells in healthy people across ages (dated by TCRdb to about 2015). Concerning the study at large: In model experiments, roughly one uniquely barcoded TCR beta cDNA molecule per two T cells was captured by template switching. Using deep sequencing normalized with unique cDNA molecular identifiers, the study measured how TCR beta repertoire diversity changes with age. Four age groups were formed from the donors: young (average approximately 15 years), middle-aged (approximately 39), aged (more than 55) and long-lived (less than 85). To avoid experimental bias, donors of different ages were randomly spread across the sequencing lanes. Two additional independent replicas of 1 million unique cDNA reads from the same blood draw were analyzed for two donors (one aged 18 to 29 and one aged 80 or older).

The paper as a whole reports these results and caveats: Total diversity estimates from one million sequenced T cells were considered lower bounds and underestimates. Donor CMV infection status was unknown, potentially confounding age-related changes in expanded clonotypes. Observed TCR beta diversity per million T cells fell roughly linearly with age, and a significant reduction was already apparent by age roughly 40. The percentage of naive T cells measured by flow cytometry correlated strongly with observed TCR beta diversity. Conclusive comparison of naive and antigen-experienced compartments was prevented by the profiling of bulk unsorted PBMCs. The long-lived group showed more naive CD4+ T cells, fewer expanded clones and increased TCR diversity than the aged group, suggesting age selection.

Donors were a few dozen systemically healthy Caucasian individuals from Russia aged roughly 6 to 90 years. Around 9.7 milliliters of peripheral blood were collected from each donor into EDTA-treated Vacutainer tubes. PBMCs were isolated by Ficoll-Paque density-gradient centrifugation, with at least 7 million obtained per sample. Trizol reagent was used to extract total RNA from PBMCs, with at least 5 micrograms per sample. Naive CD45RAhigh/CD27high T cell percentages were measured by flow cytometry on a PBMC aliquot from every donor. A note on this clonotype: Its target antigen remains unknown. Per-base qualities were not stored, and no clone one base away is much larger.

Preparation of the library involved 5' RACE. A second about 7 to 11 cycle PCR used a sample-barcoded 5' primer and a J-beta primer mix. A template-switch 5' adaptor carrying 12 random nucleotides introduced a unique molecular identifier onto each TCR beta cDNA molecule. At least 3 million CDR3-containing paired-end reads were obtained from each sample. All of the RNA was converted into first-strand cDNA using the Mint cDNA synthesis kit, with a TRBC-specific oligonucleotide serving as the primer. Following uracil-DNA glycosylase treatment, a first 18-cycle PCR with universal primers M1SS and BC2_uni_R was performed on all cDNA. On the authors' methods: Each sample was normalized by randomly selecting 1 million high-quality reads, each carrying a distinct molecular identifier. Reads sharing molecular identifiers were discarded rather than binned into consensus sequences. MiTCR, set to a Q25 quality threshold and the strictest error-elimination algorithm, was used for CDR3 identification, clonotype clustering and error correction. A nonparametric unseen species model with Euler transformation was used to estimate lower-bound total TCR beta diversity. TCRdb reprocessing: public reads trimmed at Q25 with fastp, clones called with MiXCR, in-frame beta chains kept. Identical CDR3 proteins give one entry, which carries the most common genes and DNA. None of the V and J calls come from the authors' own analysis; TCRdb made them. The sample yields 1.8 million or so distinct CDR3 sequences; 39% were counted once. About 21% of the sample is held by the ten biggest clonotypes.

CDR1 and CDR2 are drawn from the germline V gene: MDHEN, SYDVKM. The CDR3 goes from the cysteine to the phenylalanine over 16 residues. Only CDR3 DNA is held: 48 bases, read in frame from base 1. The germline ends are 16 bases apart after V is trimmed by 2 bases and J by 8 bases. Here the chain combines TRBV28 and TRBJ1-6; the D gene identity is not certain. The sequenced material came from blood. The clonotype comes from a human donor in good health. The bases are TGTGCCAGCAGTTTACCCCAGACGGACCGAGATTCACCCCTCCACTTT. This sequence encodes CASSLPQTDRDSPLHF.